The source of this TCR beta chain is a study of CD8+ T cells in alopecia areata. Overall study: Treated patients were given 5 to 10 mg oral tofacitinib twice daily. Study results and caveats: Higher clonality was seen in lesional scalp than in normal scalp, especially in alopecia totalis/universalis.

This CDR3 comprises 15 residues. CDR1 MNHNS and CDR2 SASEGT come from the germline V gene. V was cut by 4 bases and J by 0 bases, with 10 bases left in between. To note about this clone: Its antigen is undetermined.

Following extraction, RNA underwent reverse transcription to cDNA, which served as the sequencing template. Profiling relied on immunoSEQ multiplex PCR, and the TCRdb table lists in-frame clones only, not all of them. This sample carries about 180,000 clones, around 71% of them seen once, and the ten largest clones take roughly 10%. Material: CD8+ T cells sorted from blood, obtained at week 0. The sequence derives from a human donor with alopecia areata. The chain recombines TRBV6-1 with TRBJ1-5; D remains ambiguous. The CDR3 region has the DNA TGTGCCAGCAGTGCAGTGAAGTTTAGCAATCAGCCCCAGCATTTT. Protein sequence: CASSAVKFSNQPQHF.